The sequence of this TCR beta chain was determined in a study of tumor and adjacent non-tumor tissue in lung cancer. Study at large: There were 12 adenocarcinoma, 2 squamous cell carcinoma and 1 small cell lung cancer cases. Findings and limits, study-wide: Compared with tumor, normal lung showed significantly lower TCR diversity. Normal lung showed higher cumulative top 100 clone frequency than tumor.

Germline CDR1 and CDR2: DFQATT and SNEGSKA (reference sequence). This CDR3 is built from 14 residues. The J segment lost 4 bases and the V segment lost 1 base, leaving 4 bases of the junction unmatched. A note on this clonotype: Antigen specificity is unknown.

Three rounds of nested PCR, following a modified ARM-PCR protocol, produced the TCRbeta library. Each CDR3 protein is one row after TCRdb ran MiXCR on the multiplex PCR reads. Of over 110,000 distinct CDR3 sequences in the sample, around 66% are singletons; the top ten hold approximately 18%. This sample's RNA came from whole unsorted tissue. Between August and November 2014, newly diagnosed, chemotherapy-naive lung cancer patients underwent thoracic surgery in China. Sequenced input: lung tumor tissue. This clonotype was sampled from a man between 60 and 75 years old with small cell lung cancer. The genes are TRBV20-1 and TRBJ2-3, with TRBD2 matching 8 bases. The chain's CDR3 is CSARVIAGPDTQYF. The DNA of the CDR3 is TGCAGTGCTAGAGTTATAGCGGGGCCAGATACGCAGTATTTT.